The present TCR beta chain was sequenced within a study of cytomegalovirus exposure and HLA in healthy donors. Study-level background: An early release of data contained some 80 million unique TCRs, which came from HLA-typed donors.

The PCR had 60 Vbeta and 13 Jbeta primers. TCRdb's table, derived via immunoSEQ multiplex PCR, lists solely in-frame clones and lacks some. The profile shows more than 110,000 clones, roughly three quarters of them singletons. This clone occurred once. This CDR3 region has 18 residues. The V and J ends lost 5 bases and 0 bases, in that order; junction bases with no gene match: 8. CDR1 is SEHNR and CDR2 is FQNEAQ in the germline V gene (reference sequence). Sequencing was carried out using PBMCs. The V and J genes are TRBV7-9 and TRBJ1-4; 11 bases align to TRBD1. The TCR comes from a male donor in good health and CMV-seronegative. The CDR3 is CASSLGTGGMATNEKLFF. CDR3 bases: TGTGCCAGCAGCCTTGGGACAGGGGGAATGGCAACTAATGAAAAACTGTTTTTT.